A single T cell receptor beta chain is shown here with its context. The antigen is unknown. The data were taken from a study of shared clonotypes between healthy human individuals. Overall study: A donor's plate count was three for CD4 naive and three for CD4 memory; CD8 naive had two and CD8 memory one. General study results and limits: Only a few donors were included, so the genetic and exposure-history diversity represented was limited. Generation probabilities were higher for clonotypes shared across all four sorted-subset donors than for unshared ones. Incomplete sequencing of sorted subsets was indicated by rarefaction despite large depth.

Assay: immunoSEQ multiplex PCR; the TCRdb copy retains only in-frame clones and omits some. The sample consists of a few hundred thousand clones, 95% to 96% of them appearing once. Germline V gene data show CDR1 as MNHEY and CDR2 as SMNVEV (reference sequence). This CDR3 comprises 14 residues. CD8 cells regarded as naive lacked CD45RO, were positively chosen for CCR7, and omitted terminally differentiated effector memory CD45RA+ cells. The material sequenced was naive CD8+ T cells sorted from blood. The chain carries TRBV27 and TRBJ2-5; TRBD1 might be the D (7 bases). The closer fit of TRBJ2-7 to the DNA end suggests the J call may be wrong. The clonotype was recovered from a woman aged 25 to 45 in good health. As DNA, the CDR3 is TGTGCCAGCAGTTTAAAACAGGGGAGGTACGAGCAGTACTTC. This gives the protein CASSLKQGRYEQYF.